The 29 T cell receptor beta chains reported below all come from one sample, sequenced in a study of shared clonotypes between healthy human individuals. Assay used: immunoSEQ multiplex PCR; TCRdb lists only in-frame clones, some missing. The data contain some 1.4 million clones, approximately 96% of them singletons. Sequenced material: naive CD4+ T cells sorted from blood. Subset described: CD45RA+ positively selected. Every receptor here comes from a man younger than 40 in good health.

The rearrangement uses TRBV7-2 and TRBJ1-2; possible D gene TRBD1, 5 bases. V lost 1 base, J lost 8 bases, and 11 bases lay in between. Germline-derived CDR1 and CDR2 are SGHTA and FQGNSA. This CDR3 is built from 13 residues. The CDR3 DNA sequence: TGTGCCAGCAGCTTAGTCGCGTGGGGGGGCTACACCTTC. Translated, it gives CASSLVAWGGYTF.

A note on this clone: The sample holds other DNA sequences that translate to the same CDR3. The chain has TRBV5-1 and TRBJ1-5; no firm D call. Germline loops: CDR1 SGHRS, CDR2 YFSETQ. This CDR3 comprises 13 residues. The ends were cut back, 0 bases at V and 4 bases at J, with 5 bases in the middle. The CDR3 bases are TGCGCCAGCAGCTTGGGGCAGAATCAGCCCCAGCATTTT. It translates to CASSLGQNQPQHF.

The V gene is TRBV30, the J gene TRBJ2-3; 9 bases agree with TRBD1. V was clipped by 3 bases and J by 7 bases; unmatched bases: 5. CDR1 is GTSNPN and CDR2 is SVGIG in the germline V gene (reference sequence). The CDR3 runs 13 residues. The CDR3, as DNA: TGTGCCTGGAGGCACACAGGGGGCCATACGCAGTATTTT. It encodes CAWRHTGGHTQYF.

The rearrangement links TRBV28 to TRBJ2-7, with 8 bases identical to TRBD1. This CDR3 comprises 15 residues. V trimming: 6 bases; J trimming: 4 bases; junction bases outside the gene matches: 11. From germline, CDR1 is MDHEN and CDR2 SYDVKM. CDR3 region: CASRATGTGLYEQYF. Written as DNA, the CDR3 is TGTGCCAGCAGAGCAACCGGGACAGGTCTTTACGAGCAGTACTTC.

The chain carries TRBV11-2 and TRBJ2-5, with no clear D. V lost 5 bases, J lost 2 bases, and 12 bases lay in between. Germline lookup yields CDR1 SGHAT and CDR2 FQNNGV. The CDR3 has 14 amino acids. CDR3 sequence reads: CASSPRTSQETQYF. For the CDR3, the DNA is TGTGCCAGCAGCCCTAGGACCAGTCAAGAGACCCAGTACTTC.

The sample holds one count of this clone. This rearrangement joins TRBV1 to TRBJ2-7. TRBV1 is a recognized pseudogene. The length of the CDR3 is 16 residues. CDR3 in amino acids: CTSSQDTWQAAYEQYF. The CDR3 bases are TGCACCAGCAGCCAAGATACTTGGCAGGCGGCCTACGAGCAGTACTTC.

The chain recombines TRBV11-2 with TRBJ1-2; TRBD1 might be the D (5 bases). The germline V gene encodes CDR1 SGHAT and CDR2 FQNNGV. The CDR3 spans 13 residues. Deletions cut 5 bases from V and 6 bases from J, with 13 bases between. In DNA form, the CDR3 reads TGTGCCAGCAGCCCGGTCAGGGCCCATGGCTACACCTTC. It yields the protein CASSPVRAHGYTF.

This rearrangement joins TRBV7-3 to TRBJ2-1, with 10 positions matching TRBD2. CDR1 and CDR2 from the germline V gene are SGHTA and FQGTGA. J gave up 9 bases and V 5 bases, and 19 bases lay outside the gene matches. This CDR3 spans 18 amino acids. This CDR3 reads CASSPPPRRAGGPGEQFF. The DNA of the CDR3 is TGTGCCAGCAGCCCCCCCCCGCGTCGAGCGGGAGGGCCTGGTGAGCAGTTCTTC.

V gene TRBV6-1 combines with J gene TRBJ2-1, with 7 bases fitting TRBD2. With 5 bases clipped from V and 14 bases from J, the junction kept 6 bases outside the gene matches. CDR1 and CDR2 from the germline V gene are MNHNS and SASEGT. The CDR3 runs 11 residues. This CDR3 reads CASSYGTTKFF. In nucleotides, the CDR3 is TGTGCCAGCAGTTACGGGACTACCAAGTTCTTC.

The CDR3 spells CAWSANLIDTQYF. The CDR3 region has the DNA TGTGCCTGGAGCGCTAATCTAATAGATACGCAGTATTTT. The rearrangement links TRBV30 to TRBJ2-3; D uncertain. Germline CDR1 GTSNPN, CDR2 SVGIG (reference sequence). The CDR3 extends over 13 amino acids. The ends were cut back, 3 bases at V and 5 bases at J, with 12 bases in the middle.

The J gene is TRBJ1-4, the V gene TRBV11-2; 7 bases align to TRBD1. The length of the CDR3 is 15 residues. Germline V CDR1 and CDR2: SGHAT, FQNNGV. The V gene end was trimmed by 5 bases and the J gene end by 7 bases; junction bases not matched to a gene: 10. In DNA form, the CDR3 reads TGTGCCAGCAGCCCGGGGCGGCAGGGGGTTGAAAAACTGTTTTTT. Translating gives CASSPGRQGVEKLFF.

The CDR3 coding sequence is TGCAGCGTTCCTATAGCGGGAGGCCCAGATACGCAGTATTTT. Its protein product is CSVPIAGGPDTQYF. The chain employs TRBV29-1 and TRBJ2-3, with 10 bases fitting TRBD2. The CDR3 covers 14 residues. From germline, CDR1 is SQVTM and CDR2 ANQGSEA. V shed 5 bases and J 4 bases; nucleotides not matched to a gene: 6.

CDR3 nucleotide sequence: TGTGCCAGTAGCCTGACAGCGGGTGAGCAGTTCTTC. Protein sequence: CASSLTAGEQFF. This chain uses TRBV19 with TRBJ2-1; D is perhaps TRBD2 (6 bases). The CDR3 length is 12 residues. CDR1 is LNHDA, CDR2 SQIVND, per germline (reference sequence). Trimming stripped 6 bases from V and 9 bases from J, with 12 bases between.

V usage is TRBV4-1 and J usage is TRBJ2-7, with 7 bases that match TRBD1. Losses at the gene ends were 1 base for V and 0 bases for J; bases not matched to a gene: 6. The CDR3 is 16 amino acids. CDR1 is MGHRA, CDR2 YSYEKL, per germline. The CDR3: CASSQGEGARSYEQYF. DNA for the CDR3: TGCGCCAGCAGCCAAGGTGAGGGGGCCCGCTCCTACGAGCAGTACTTC.

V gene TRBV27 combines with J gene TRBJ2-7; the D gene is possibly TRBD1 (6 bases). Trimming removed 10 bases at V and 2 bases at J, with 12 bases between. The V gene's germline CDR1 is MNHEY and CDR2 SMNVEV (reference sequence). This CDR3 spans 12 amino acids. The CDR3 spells CANPGHTYEQYF. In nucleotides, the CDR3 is TGTGCCAATCCGGGACATACCTACGAGCAGTACTTC.

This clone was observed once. CDR3 amino acids: CASSSTGESEQYF. CDR3 bases: TGTGCCAGCAGCTCGACCGGGGAAAGCGAGCAGTACTTC. This chain connects TRBV7-9 to TRBJ2-7, with D maybe TRBD2 (5 bases). CDR1 is SEHNR and CDR2 is FQNEAQ in the germline V gene (reference sequence). Trimming left V 4 bases short and J 6 bases short, with 13 bases between. The CDR3 is 13 amino acids.

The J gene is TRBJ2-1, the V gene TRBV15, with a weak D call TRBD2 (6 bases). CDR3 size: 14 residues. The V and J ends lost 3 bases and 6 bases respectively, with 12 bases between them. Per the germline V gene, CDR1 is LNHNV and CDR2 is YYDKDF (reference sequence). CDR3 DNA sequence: TGTGCCACCAGCAGGTGGCGGGGAGGCAATGAGCAGTTCTTC. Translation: CATSRWRGGNEQFF.

As DNA, the CDR3 is TGCGCCAGCAGCCGCGGAGAGACTAGCGGAGCGCCCTACGAGCAGTACTTC. The encoded protein is CASSRGETSGAPYEQYF. V usage is TRBV4-3 and J usage is TRBJ2-7, with 9 bases fitting TRBD2. After removal of 4 bases from V and 2 bases from J, the junction contained 12 bases not matched to a gene. From germline, CDR1 is LGHNA and CDR2 YSLEER. CDR3 length equals 17 residues.

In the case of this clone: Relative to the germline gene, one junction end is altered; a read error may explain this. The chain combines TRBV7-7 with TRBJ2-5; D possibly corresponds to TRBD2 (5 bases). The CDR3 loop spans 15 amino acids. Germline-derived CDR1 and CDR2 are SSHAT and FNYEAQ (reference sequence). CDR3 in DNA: TGTGCTAGCAGCTTAGGAGGTAGCAGCCAAGAGACCCAGTACTTC. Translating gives CASSLGGSSQETQYF.

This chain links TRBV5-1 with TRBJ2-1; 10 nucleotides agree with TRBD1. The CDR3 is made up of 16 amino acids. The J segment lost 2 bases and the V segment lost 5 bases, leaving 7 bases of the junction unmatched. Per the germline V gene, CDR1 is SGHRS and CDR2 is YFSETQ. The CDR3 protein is CASRMTGGVTYNEQFF. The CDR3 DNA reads TGCGCCAGCAGGATGACAGGGGGCGTAACCTACAATGAGCAGTTCTTC.

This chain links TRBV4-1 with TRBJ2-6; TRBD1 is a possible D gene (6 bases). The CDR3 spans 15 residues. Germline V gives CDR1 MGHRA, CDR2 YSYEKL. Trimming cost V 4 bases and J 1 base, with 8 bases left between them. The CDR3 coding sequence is TGCGCCAGCAGCCTAACAGGGTCTGGGGCCAACGTCCTGACTTTC. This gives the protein CASSLTGSGANVLTF.

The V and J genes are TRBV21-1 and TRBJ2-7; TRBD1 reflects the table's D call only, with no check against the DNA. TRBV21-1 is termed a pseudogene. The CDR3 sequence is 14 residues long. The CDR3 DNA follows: TGTGCCAGCAGCAAAGGAGGACAGACCTACGAGCAGTACTTC. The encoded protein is CASSKGGQTYEQYF.

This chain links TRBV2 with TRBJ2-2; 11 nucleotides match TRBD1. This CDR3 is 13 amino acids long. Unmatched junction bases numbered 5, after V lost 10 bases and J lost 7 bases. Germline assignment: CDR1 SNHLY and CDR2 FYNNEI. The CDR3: CATRTGGIGELFF. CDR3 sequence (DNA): TGTGCCACCAGGACAGGGGGCATCGGGGAGCTGTTTTTT.

CDR3 nucleotide sequence: TGTGCCAGCAGCTTAGCGGGCGGGAGGAGCTCCTACGAGCAGTACTTC. This gives the protein CASSLAGGRSSYEQYF. The chain carries TRBV7-6 and TRBJ2-7; 8 nucleotides agree with TRBD2. Germline V lookup: CDR1 SGHVS, CDR2 FNYEAQ. V was clipped by 0 bases and J by 0 bases; unmatched bases: 4. The CDR3 loop spans 16 amino acids.

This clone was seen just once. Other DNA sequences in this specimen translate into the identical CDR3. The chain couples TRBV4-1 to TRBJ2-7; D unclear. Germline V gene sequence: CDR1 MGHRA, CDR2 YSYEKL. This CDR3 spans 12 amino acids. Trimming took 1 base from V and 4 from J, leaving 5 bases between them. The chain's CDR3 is CASSQGRYEQYF. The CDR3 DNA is TGCGCCAGCAGCCAAGGACGGTACGAGCAGTACTTC.

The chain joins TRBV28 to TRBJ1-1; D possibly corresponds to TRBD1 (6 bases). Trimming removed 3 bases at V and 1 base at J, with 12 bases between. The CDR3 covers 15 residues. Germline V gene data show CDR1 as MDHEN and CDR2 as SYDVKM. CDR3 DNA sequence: TGTGCCAGCAGTTTTTTGCAGGGGCCGAACACTGAAGCTTTCTTT. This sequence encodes CASSFLQGPNTEAFF.

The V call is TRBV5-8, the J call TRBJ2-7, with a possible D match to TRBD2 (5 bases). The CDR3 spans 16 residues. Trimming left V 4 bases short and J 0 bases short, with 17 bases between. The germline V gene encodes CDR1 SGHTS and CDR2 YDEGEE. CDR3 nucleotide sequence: TGTGCCAGCAGCCGGTCGGGGTCGGATTACTCCTACGAGCAGTACTTC. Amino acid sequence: CASSRSGSDYSYEQYF.

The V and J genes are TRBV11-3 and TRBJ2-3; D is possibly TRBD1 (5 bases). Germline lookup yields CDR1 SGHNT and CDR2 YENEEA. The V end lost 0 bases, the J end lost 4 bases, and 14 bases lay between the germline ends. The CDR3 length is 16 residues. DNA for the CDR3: TGTGCCAGCAGCTTAGATCGAGGCAGGGAATCAGATACGCAGTATTTT. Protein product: CASSLDRGRESDTQYF.

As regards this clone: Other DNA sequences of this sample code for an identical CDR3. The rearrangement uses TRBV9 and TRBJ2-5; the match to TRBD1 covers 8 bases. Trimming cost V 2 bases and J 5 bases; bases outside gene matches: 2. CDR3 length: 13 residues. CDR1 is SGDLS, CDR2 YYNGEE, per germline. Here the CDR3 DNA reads TGTGCCAGCAGCGTTAGGACAGGGGAGACCCAGTACTTC. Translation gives CASSVRTGETQYF. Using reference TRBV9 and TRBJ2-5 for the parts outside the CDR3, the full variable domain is DSGVTQTPKHLITATGQRVTLRCSPRSGDLSVYWYQQSLDQGLQFLIQYYNGEERAKGNILERFSAQQFPDLHSELNLSSLELGDSALYFCASSVRTGETQYFGPGTRLLVL.